The rows below give T cell receptor beta chains drawn from one sample of a study of blood T cells in healthy people across ages. In TCRdb, the 5' RACE reads were re-called with MiXCR into one record per CDR3 protein. The table records about 1.4 million distinct CDR3 sequences, approximately 59% of them present only once. The sample taken for sequencing was blood. The receptor source for this set is a young man in good health. CDR3s include the opening cysteine and the closing phenylalanine or tryptophan. D genes are given only for firm matches. The size of a clone is reported for some rows only, either as once, few or many, or as a class for expanded clones.

cdr3_aa cdr3_nt d_call clone_size j_call v_call
CASQTGTSVGVGQYF TGTGCCAGTCAAACCGGGACTTCTGTGGGGGTAGGGCAGTACTTC NA NA TRBJ2-5 TRBV2
CASSQEGGSDTQYF TGCGCCAGCAGCCAAGAAGGAGGGTCAGATACGCAGTATTTT NA NA TRBJ2-3 TRBV4-1
CASTSSGTSGANVLTF TGTGCCAGCACCTCATCCGGGACCTCTGGGGCCAACGTCCTGACTTTC NA NA TRBJ2-6 TRBV12-1
CASSDRRNSYNEQFF TGTGCCAGCAGTGATCGTCGAAACTCCTACAATGAGCAGTTCTTC NA NA TRBJ2-1 TRBV2
CASSQNPQGAANEKLFF TGCGCCAGCAGCCAGAATCCCCAGGGGGCCGCAAATGAAAAACTGTTTTTT TRBD1 NA TRBJ1-4 TRBV5-1
CASSVPTGAGVYEQYF TGCGCCAGCAGCGTGCCAACAGGGGCAGGGGTCTACGAGCAGTACTTC TRBD1 NA TRBJ2-7 TRBV5-1
CASSWAVNTEAFF TGCGCCAGCAGCTGGGCCGTGAACACTGAAGCTTTCTTT NA few TRBJ1-1 TRBV4-1
CASSLRQSNYGYTF TGTGCCAGCAGCCTCCGACAGTCTAACTATGGCTACACCTTC NA few TRBJ1-2 TRBV3-1
CSARENGYEQYF TGCAGTGCTAGAGAGAATGGGTACGAGCAGTACTTC NA NA TRBJ2-7 TRBV20-1
CASAIWDTEAFF TGTGCCAGCGCGATCTGGGATACTGAAGCTTTCTTT NA NA TRBJ1-1 TRBV6-6
CASSLGLAGGPREQFF TGCGCCAGCAGCTTGGGACTAGCGGGAGGGCCTAGGGAGCAGTTCTTC TRBD2 NA TRBJ2-1 TRBV5-1
CASSPGTRNHEQFF TGCGCCAGCAGCCCCGGGACTAGAAACCATGAGCAGTTCTTC TRBD2 NA TRBJ2-1 TRBV5-1
CSASRLVSGGDLLSTDTQYF TGCAGTGCTAGTCGTTTGGTTAGCGGGGGGGATCTCTTGAGCACAGATACGCAGTATTTT TRBD2 NA TRBJ2-3 TRBV20-1
CASSLAPPTGTETQYF TGCGCCAGCAGCTTGGCCCCTCCAACAGGGACGGAGACCCAGTACTTC NA few TRBJ2-5 TRBV5-1
CASRRAGGPDTQYF TGTGCCAGCCGTCGGGCTGGGGGCCCAGATACGCAGTATTTT NA few TRBJ2-3 TRBV27
CASSQPPGTYYEQYF TGCGCCAGCAGCCAACCCCCCGGGACCTACTACGAGCAGTACTTC NA NA TRBJ2-7 TRBV4-1
CASSVGDQGYEQYF TGTGCCAGCAGCGTAGGGGACCAGGGATACGAGCAGTACTTC NA NA TRBJ2-7 TRBV9
CSVEVPGQGAYEQYF TGCAGCGTTGAGGTTCCGGGACAGGGGGCTTACGAGCAGTACTTC TRBD1 NA TRBJ2-7 TRBV29-1
CASSQPKGRSYEQYF TGTGCCAGCAGCCAACCCAAGGGGAGGTCCTACGAGCAGTACTTC NA NA TRBJ2-7 TRBV3-1
CAISEVSGARPETQYF TGTGCCATCAGTGAGGTGAGCGGGGCCCGACCAGAGACCCAGTACTTC TRBD2 NA TRBJ2-5 TRBV10-3
CSVGLLADPQVTQYF TGCAGCGTTGGACTCCTAGCGGACCCACAGGTTACGCAGTATTTT TRBD2 NA TRBJ2-3 TRBV29-1
CASGASGRVSYEQYF TGTGCTAGTGGGGCTTCTGGGAGGGTATCCTACGAGCAGTACTTC TRBD2 NA TRBJ2-7 TRBV12-5
CSVGETQYF TGCAGCGTTGGGGAGACCCAGTACTTC NA many TRBJ2-5 TRBV29-1
CSARLGVQTDTQYF TGCAGTGCTAGATTGGGCGTCCAAACAGATACGCAGTATTTT NA NA TRBJ2-3 TRBV20-1
CASSLDRSDTQYF TGTGCCAGCAGCTTGGACAGATCAGATACGCAGTATTTT NA few TRBJ2-3 TRBV7-2
CASSPLARYEQYF TGTGCCAGCAGTCCGCTAGCGCGGTACGAGCAGTACTTC NA few TRBJ2-7 TRBV10-2
CASSELQGGNTEAFF TGTGCCAGCAGTGAACTCCAGGGGGGGAACACTGAAGCTTTCTTT TRBD1 NA TRBJ1-1 TRBV6-1
CASSDPTGGFFEQYF TGTGCCAGCAGTGACCCGACAGGGGGCTTCTTCGAGCAGTACTTC TRBD1 NA TRBJ2-7 TRBV25-1
CASSLAGLGTYEQYF TGTGCCAGCAGCTTAGCCGGACTAGGAACCTACGAGCAGTACTTC TRBD2 few TRBJ2-7 TRBV11-2